Sequencing of this TCR beta chain was carried out in a study of breast tumors, draining lymph nodes, adjacent tissues. General study points: Luminal-like breast cancer showed significantly greater tumor-nontumor repertoire similarity than basal-like breast cancer did. Tumor repertoires ranked between lymph nodes and nontumor tissue in diversity, with V and J gene preferences. Tumor T cell lymph node origin was a supported hypothesis, not proven. Findings are consistent with lymph node origin and intratumoral expansion of most tumor T cells.

Using its own MiXCR run on the multiplex PCR reads, TCRdb lists one record per CDR3 protein. The table lists about 21,000 distinct CDR3 sequences, roughly 50% of them singletons. Looked up from germline, CDR1 is SGDLS and CDR2 is YYNGEE. The V segment lost 1 base and the J segment 5 bases; nucleotides outside the gene matches: 2. The CDR3 spans 16 residues. As concerns this clonotype: The antigen remains undetermined.

Input material: breast tumor tissue. This chain joins TRBV9 and TRBJ2-2; 13 bases map to TRBD2. This clonotype was sampled from a female donor with breast cancer. Some clones in this sample may be carry-over from other donors' samples. CDR3 protein: CASSVTSGRGTGELFF. The CDR3 DNA follows: TGTGCCAGCAGCGTAACTAGCGGGAGGGGAACCGGGGAGCTGTTTTTT.